Below, 30 T cell receptor beta chains from the same sample are listed, as sequenced in a study of blood T cell repertoires in COVID-19. TCRdb's table, derived via immunoSEQ multiplex PCR, lists solely in-frame clones and lacks some. The data contain 260,000 or so clones, 75% to 85% of them singletons. The sample consisted of peripheral blood. The receptors shown here come from a woman of 80 years or more with COVID-19, enrolled during active disease.

The chain uses TRBV7-9 and TRBJ1-1; D not resolved. Per germline, CDR1 SEHNR and CDR2 FQNEAQ (reference sequence). V gave up 4 bases and J gave up 5 bases, with 14 bases separating them. This CDR3 is built from 14 residues. The CDR3 region is CASSSNVVGTEAFF. For the CDR3, the DNA is TGTGCCAGCAGCTCTAACGTGGTCGGGACTGAAGCTTTCTTT.

This chain connects TRBV14 to TRBJ2-3, with a possible D match to TRBD1 (6 bases). The germline V and J ends were trimmed by 0 bases and 8 bases, with 15 bases remaining between them. This CDR3 has 15 amino acids. The germline V gene encodes CDR1 SGHDN and CDR2 FVKESK. The CDR3 sequence: CASSQDLTGLGTQYF. Written as DNA, the CDR3 is TGTGCCAGCAGCCAAGACCTCACAGGGCTGGGTACGCAGTATTTT.

The table lists this clone with a count of one. The rearrangement uses TRBV4-1 and TRBJ1-6; maybe TRBD1 (5 bases). The CDR3 consists of 14 residues. Trimming left V 0 bases short and J 14 bases short, with 14 bases between. Germline V gene sequence: CDR1 MGHRA, CDR2 YSYEKL. The CDR3 DNA reads TGCGCCAGCAGCCAAGAAGCCCAGGGTCGATCCCTCCACTTT. Protein sequence: CASSQEAQGRSLHF.

The V and J genes are TRBV19 and TRBJ1-5, with unresolved D. This CDR3 is built from 15 residues. V gave up 4 bases and J gave up 7 bases, with 17 bases separating them. CDR1 and CDR2 (germline): LNHDA, SQIVND (reference sequence). The CDR3 protein is CASSTQHRLGQPQHF. For the CDR3, the DNA is TGTGCCAGTAGTACGCAGCATCGGCTCGGGCAGCCCCAGCATTTT. The variable domain in full, with the rest retrieved from reference TRBV19 and TRBJ1-5, is DGGITQSPKYLFRKEGQNVTLSCEQNLNHDAMYWYRQDPGQGLRLIYYSQIVNDFQKGDIAEGYSVSREKKESFPLTVTSAQKNPTAFYLCASSTQHRLGQPQHFGDGTRLSIL.

This rearrangement joins TRBV7-9 to TRBJ1-4; TRBD1 matches 10 bases. Germline CDR1 is SEHNR and CDR2 is FQNEAQ (reference sequence). With V trimmed by 3 bases and J by 7 bases, 8 bases remained unmatched. The CDR3 spans 16 residues. The CDR3 loop is CASSFDPGQGSEKLFF. The CDR3 DNA reads as TGTGCCAGCAGCTTCGACCCGGGACAGGGGAGTGAAAAACTGTTTTTT.

The gene calls are TRBV7-9 and TRBJ1-2; maybe TRBD1 (5 bases). This CDR3 region has 13 residues. Germline assignment: CDR1 SEHNR and CDR2 FQNEAQ (reference sequence). V was pared by 3 bases and J by 4 bases, with 9 bases between. The CDR3 loop is CASSFAQGYGYTF. The CDR3 nucleotides are TGTGCCAGCAGCTTTGCGCAGGGCTATGGCTACACCTTC.

This chain links TRBV7-3 with TRBJ2-7; 9 bases agree with TRBD2. This CDR3 is 15 amino acids long. Per germline, CDR1 SGHTA and CDR2 FQGTGA. The junction had 3 bases not matched to a gene; V was cut back by 1 base and J by 2 bases. This CDR3 is CASSLKTSGPYEQYF. Here the CDR3 DNA reads TGTGCCAGCAGCTTAAAAACTAGCGGGCCCTACGAGCAGTACTTC.

The V gene is TRBV18, the J gene TRBJ1-3; 8 bases align to TRBD1. Germline V gene sequence: CDR1 KGHSH, CDR2 LQKENI. The CDR3 is made up of 15 amino acids. The V gene end was trimmed by 6 bases and the J gene end by 0 bases; junction bases not matched to a gene: 4. The CDR3 DNA is TGTGCCAGCTCCCCGGGACAGGACTCTGGAAACACCATATATTTT. It translates to CASSPGQDSGNTIYF.

The sample holds a few counts of this clone. CDR3 coding DNA: TGTGCCAGCAGCTTGCCACAGGGGGCCGGCACTGAAGCTTTCTTT. It yields the protein CASSLPQGAGTEAFF. This chain joins TRBV5-4 and TRBJ1-1, with 9 bases matching TRBD1. Trimming at V came to 1 base and at J to 4 bases, leaving 5 bases not matched to a gene. Germline V gene sequence: CDR1 SGHNT, CDR2 YYREEE (reference sequence). There are 15 residues in the CDR3.

The chain recombines TRBV4-1 with TRBJ2-1, with 8 bases matching TRBD2. The germline CDR1 and CDR2 sequences are MGHRA and YSYEKL. The CDR3 is 18 amino acids. The V segment lost 1 base and the J segment 4 bases; nucleotides outside the gene matches: 12. The CDR3 DNA reads as TGCGCCAGCAGCCAAGCCCCGGGACTAGATCGCCTGTACAATGAGCAGTTCTTC. It yields the protein CASSQAPGLDRLYNEQFF.

The chain combines TRBV18 with TRBJ1-1; D gene unclear. This CDR3 spans 15 amino acids. The germline V gene has CDR1 KGHSH and CDR2 LQKENI. The germline V and J ends were trimmed by 0 bases and 2 bases, with 10 bases remaining between them. The DNA of the CDR3 is TGTGCCAGCTCACCACCTGCAGGTCTAAACACTGAAGCTTTCTTT. Translation gives CASSPPAGLNTEAFF.

The chain employs TRBV13 and TRBJ2-6; tentatively, D is TRBD1 (6 bases). V was cut by 5 bases and J by 0 bases, with 17 bases left in between. The germline CDR1 and CDR2 sequences are PRHDT and FYEKMQ (reference sequence). The CDR3 contains 18 residues. The CDR3 DNA reads as TGTGCCAGCAGCCAATTAGGGGGTGGGTTCTCTGGGGCCAACGTCCTGACTTTC. Translating it yields CASSQLGGGFSGANVLTF.

The chain recombines TRBV5-1 with TRBJ1-2; D is possibly TRBD1 (5 bases). Trimming stripped 0 bases from V and 6 bases from J, with 9 bases between. This CDR3 is built from 13 residues. The germline CDR1 and CDR2 sequences are SGHRS and YFSETQ. CDR3: CASSLEAGNGYTF. In DNA form, the CDR3 reads TGCGCCAGCAGCTTGGAGGCAGGGAATGGCTACACCTTC.

The chain recombines TRBV5-1 with TRBJ2-2; D may be TRBD2 (6 bases). Germline V CDR1 and CDR2: SGHRS, YFSETQ. V dropped 4 bases and J dropped 2 bases, with 9 bases sitting between them. The CDR3 has 14 residues. The CDR3 spells CASSPEGNTGELFF. For the CDR3, the DNA is TGCGCCAGCAGCCCGGAGGGTAACACCGGGGAGCTGTTTTTT.

Note on this clone: The same CDR3 can be traced to other DNA sequences in this sample. J is TRBJ1-2 and V is TRBV7-3; TRBD1 is a possible D gene (5 bases). The germline V gene has CDR1 SGHTA and CDR2 FQGTGA. The ends were cut back, 0 bases at V and 2 bases at J, with 10 bases in the middle. The CDR3 length is 15 residues. The CDR3 here is CASSLTGGLNYGYTF. The CDR3, as DNA: TGTGCCAGCAGCTTAACGGGGGGTTTAAACTATGGCTACACCTTC.

This clone was found once. The V call is TRBV3-1 (or the pseudogene TRBV3-2), the J call TRBJ2-1, with a weak D call TRBD1 (5 bases). The V end was cut by 3 bases, the J end by 0 bases, with 12 bases between. The CDR3 is 16 residues long. Germline values: CDR1 LGHDT, CDR2 YNNKEL (reference sequence). This CDR3 is CASSHQGESSYNEQFF. CDR3 DNA: TGTGCCAGCAGCCACCAAGGGGAAAGCTCCTACAATGAGCAGTTCTTC.

The rearrangement uses TRBV28 and TRBJ2-5; 9 positions match TRBD2. Looked up from germline, CDR1 is MDHEN and CDR2 is SYDVKM. The CDR3 has 18 residues. V was pared by 4 bases and J by 5 bases, with 17 bases of the junction left unmatched. DNA of the CDR3: TGTGCCAGCAGTTCGGATTTTGGGTCTAGCGGGATCGGGGAGACCCAGTACTTC. Amino acid sequence: CASSSDFGSSGIGETQYF.

This chain uses TRBV18 with TRBJ2-1, with 14 bases lining up with TRBD2. V dropped 3 bases and J dropped 10; count of bases not matched to a gene: 14. The germline V gene encodes CDR1 KGHSH and CDR2 LQKENI. CDR3 length equals 18 residues. CDR3 region: CASSPGQGLAGDFREQFF. In DNA form, the CDR3 reads TGTGCCAGCTCACCCGGACAGGGACTAGCGGGAGACTTTAGGGAGCAGTTCTTC.

The rearrangement uses TRBV5-1 and TRBJ2-1; D unclear. V was shortened by 0 bases and J by 0 bases, with 7 bases between the two germline ends. CDR3 size: 15 residues. Looked up from germline, CDR1 is SGHRS and CDR2 is YFSETQ. The CDR3 loop is CASSLERSSYNEQFF. The CDR3 region has the DNA TGCGCCAGCAGCTTGGAGCGAAGCTCCTACAATGAGCAGTTCTTC. Using reference TRBV5-1 and TRBJ2-1 for the parts outside the CDR3, the full variable domain is KAGVTQTPRYLIKTRGQQVTLSCSPISGHRSVSWYQQTPGQGLQFLFEYFSETQRNKGNFPGRFSGRQFSNSRSEMNVSTLELGDSALYLCASSLERSSYNEQFFGPGTRLTVL.

The gene calls are TRBV2 and TRBJ1-5, with 8 bases that match TRBD1. The V gene's germline CDR1 is SNHLY and CDR2 FYNNEI. There are 14 residues in the CDR3. The junction had 7 bases not matched to a gene; V was cut back by 7 bases and J by 5 bases. CDR3 nucleotide sequence: TGTGCCAGCAATCGGGAGACAGGGGATCAGCCCCAGCATTTT. Translating gives CASNRETGDQPQHF.

The genes are TRBV6-5 and TRBJ1-6, with 7 nucleotides matching TRBD1. The junction had 8 bases not matched to a gene; V was cut back by 6 bases and J by 6 bases. Germline lookup yields CDR1 MNHEY and CDR2 SVGAGI. The CDR3 extends over 15 amino acids. CDR3 sequence: CASSHRDRVNSPLHF. Written as DNA, the CDR3 is TGTGCCAGCAGCCACCGGGACAGAGTTAATTCACCCCTCCACTTT.

Regarding this clone: Relative to the germline gene, one junction end is altered; a read error may explain this. Other DNA variants within this sample encode the same CDR3. The chain uses TRBV2 and TRBJ2-3; 8 bases are shared with TRBD2. The germline V gene has CDR1 SNHLY and CDR2 FYNNEI. There are 13 residues in the CDR3. CDR3 nucleotide sequence: TGTGCCAGCTCGGGGGGGAGCACAGATACGCAGTACTTT. The encoded protein is CASSGGSTDTQYF. The whole variable domain, remainder taken from reference TRBV2 and TRBJ2-3, is EPEVTQTPSHQVTQMGQEVILRCVPISNHLYFYWYRQILGQKVEFLVSFYNNEISEKSEIFDDQFSVERPDGSNFTLKIRSTKLEDSAMYFCASSGGSTDTQYFGPGTRLTVL.

In its sample, this clone was seen once. This sequence joins TRBV21-1 and TRBJ2-7; the table gives TRBD1 as D, unverified against the DNA. TRBV21-1 is a recognized pseudogene. The CDR3 covers 20 residues. CDR3 DNA sequence: TGTGCCAGCAGCAAAGTGCCCCTCCCCCTAGGGGGCTCCCATCCGTACGAGCAGTACTTC. Translated, it gives CASSKVPLPLGGSHPYEQYF.

This clone was observed once. The chain combines TRBV21-1 with TRBJ1-3; TRBD1 was called by the table and not checked on the DNA. TRBV21-1 is a known pseudogene. CDR3 length: 18 amino acids. In DNA form, the CDR3 reads TGTGCCAGCAGCTACAAAAACCAGGGATCCCACTCTGGAAACACCATATATTTT. Its translation is CASSYKNQGSHSGNTIYF.

The chain has TRBV15 and TRBJ1-1; TRBD1 matches at 11 bases. Germline V gene sequence: CDR1 LNHNV, CDR2 YYDKDF (reference sequence). CDR3 length: 14 residues. With V trimmed by 1 base and J by 8 bases, 3 bases remained unmatched. The chain's CDR3 is CATSRGGTGGEAFF. The CDR3 coding sequence is TGTGCCACCAGCAGAGGTGGGACAGGGGGGGAAGCTTTCTTT.

This chain links TRBV7-2 with TRBJ2-1; 9 nucleotides match TRBD1. This CDR3 is 17 amino acids long. Germline CDR1 SGHTA, CDR2 FQGNSA. The ends lost 5 bases at V and 6 bases at J; junction bases unmatched: 14. CDR3 residues: CASSPYLRQGVRNEQFF. The CDR3 DNA sequence: TGTGCCAGCAGCCCCTATCTCCGACAGGGGGTTCGCAATGAGCAGTTCTTC.

This clone turned up a few times. V and J are TRBV2 and TRBJ1-2; TRBD1 agrees at 10 bases. V lost 5 bases to trimming and J lost 4 bases; unmatched junction nucleotides: 7. CDR3 length equals 15 residues. Germline V gives CDR1 SNHLY, CDR2 FYNNEI. The CDR3 region has the DNA TGTGCCAGCAGTCGAACCGGGACAGGGGTCTATGGCTACACCTTC. Translated, it gives CASSRTGTGVYGYTF.

The chain employs TRBV3-1 (or the pseudogene TRBV3-2) and TRBJ1-5; maybe TRBD1 (5 bases). Germline assignment: CDR1 LGHDT and CDR2 YNNKEL (reference sequence). V lost 4 bases and J lost 6, with 16 bases in between. The CDR3 consists of 15 residues. The CDR3 region has the DNA TGTGCCAGCAGCCCTGGCCCAGGGATAGCTCAGCCCCAGCATTTT. Translating gives CASSPGPGIAQPQHF.

The sample holds a few counts of this clone. V gene TRBV29-1 combines with J gene TRBJ1-1; tentatively, D is TRBD1 (5 bases). Per germline, CDR1 SQVTM and CDR2 ANQGSEA. Trimming stripped 6 bases from V and 2 bases from J, with 13 bases between. The CDR3 spans 13 residues. The CDR3 loop reads CSVIRGDNTEAFF. In DNA, the CDR3 is TGCAGCGTGATTAGGGGCGATAACACTGAAGCTTTCTTT.

The chain couples TRBV9 to TRBJ2-1, with D possibly matching TRBD2 (6 bases). The CDR3 length is 14 residues. The germline gives CDR1 SGDLS, CDR2 YYNGEE. V lost 0 bases and J 5 bases, leaving 9 bases between the germline ends. CDR3 in DNA: TGTGCCAGCAGCGTAGGAGGAGGGGACAATGAGCAGTTCTTC. It specifies CASSVGGGDNEQFF.